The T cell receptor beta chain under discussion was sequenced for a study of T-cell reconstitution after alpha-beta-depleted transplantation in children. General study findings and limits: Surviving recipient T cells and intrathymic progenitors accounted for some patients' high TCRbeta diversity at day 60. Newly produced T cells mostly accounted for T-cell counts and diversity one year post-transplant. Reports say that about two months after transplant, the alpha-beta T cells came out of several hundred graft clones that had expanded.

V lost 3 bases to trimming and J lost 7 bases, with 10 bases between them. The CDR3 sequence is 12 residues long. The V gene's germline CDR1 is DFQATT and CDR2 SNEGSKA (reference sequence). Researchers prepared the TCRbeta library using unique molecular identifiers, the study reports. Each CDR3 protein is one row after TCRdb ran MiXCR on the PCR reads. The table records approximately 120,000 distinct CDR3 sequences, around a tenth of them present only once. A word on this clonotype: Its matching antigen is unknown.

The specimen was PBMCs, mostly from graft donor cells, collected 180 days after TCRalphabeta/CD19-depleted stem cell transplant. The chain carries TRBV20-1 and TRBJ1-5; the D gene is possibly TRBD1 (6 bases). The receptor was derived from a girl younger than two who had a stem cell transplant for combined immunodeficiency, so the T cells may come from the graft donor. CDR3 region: CSASTGKQPQHF. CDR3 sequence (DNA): TGCAGTGCTAGTACAGGGAAGCAGCCCCAGCATTTT.